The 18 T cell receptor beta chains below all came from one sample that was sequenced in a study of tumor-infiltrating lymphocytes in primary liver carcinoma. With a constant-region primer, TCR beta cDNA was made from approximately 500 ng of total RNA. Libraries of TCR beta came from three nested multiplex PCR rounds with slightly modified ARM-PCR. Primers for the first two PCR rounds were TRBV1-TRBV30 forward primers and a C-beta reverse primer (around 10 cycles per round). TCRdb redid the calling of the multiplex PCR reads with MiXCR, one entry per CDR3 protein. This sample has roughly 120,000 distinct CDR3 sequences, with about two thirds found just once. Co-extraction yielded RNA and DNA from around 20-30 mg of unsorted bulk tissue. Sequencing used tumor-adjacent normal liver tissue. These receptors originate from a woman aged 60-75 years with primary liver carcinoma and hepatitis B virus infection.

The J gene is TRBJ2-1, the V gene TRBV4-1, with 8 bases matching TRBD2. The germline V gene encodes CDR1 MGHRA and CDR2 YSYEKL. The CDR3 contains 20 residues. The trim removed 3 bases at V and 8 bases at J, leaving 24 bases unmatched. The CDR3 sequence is CASSQAGTGWTGGRRDEQFF. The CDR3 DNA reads TGCGCCAGCAGCCAGGCTGGGACGGGTTGGACTGGCGGGAGGAGGGATGAGCAGTTCTTC.

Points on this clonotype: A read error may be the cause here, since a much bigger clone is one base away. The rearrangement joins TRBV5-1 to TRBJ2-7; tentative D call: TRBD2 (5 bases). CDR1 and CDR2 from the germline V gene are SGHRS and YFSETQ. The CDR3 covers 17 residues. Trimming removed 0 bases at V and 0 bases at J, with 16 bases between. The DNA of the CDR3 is TGCGCCAGCAGCTTGGGGACCGGGATACCTGCCTCCTACGAGCAGTACTTC. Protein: CASSLGTGIPASYEQYF.

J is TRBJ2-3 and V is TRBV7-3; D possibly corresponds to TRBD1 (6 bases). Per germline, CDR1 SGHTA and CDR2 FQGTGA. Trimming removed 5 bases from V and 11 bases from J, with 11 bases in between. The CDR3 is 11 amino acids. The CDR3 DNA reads TGTGCCAGCAGCCACGGACAGAAGCAGTATTTT. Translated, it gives CASSHGQKQYF.

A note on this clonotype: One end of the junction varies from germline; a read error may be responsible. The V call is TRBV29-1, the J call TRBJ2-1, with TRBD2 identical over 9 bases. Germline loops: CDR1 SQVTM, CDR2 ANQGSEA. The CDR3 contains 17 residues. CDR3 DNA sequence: TGTAGCGTCCACCCGGCTAGCGGGACGTCCCGAAAGAGTGTGCAGTCCTTC. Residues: CSVHPASGTSRKSVQSF.

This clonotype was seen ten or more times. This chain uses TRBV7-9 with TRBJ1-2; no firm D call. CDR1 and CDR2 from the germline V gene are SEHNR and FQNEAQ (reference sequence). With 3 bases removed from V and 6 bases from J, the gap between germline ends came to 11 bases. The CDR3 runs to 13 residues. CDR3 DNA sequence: TGTGCCAGCAGCTTTTCCGGTTGGGATGGCTACACCTTC. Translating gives CASSFSGWDGYTF.

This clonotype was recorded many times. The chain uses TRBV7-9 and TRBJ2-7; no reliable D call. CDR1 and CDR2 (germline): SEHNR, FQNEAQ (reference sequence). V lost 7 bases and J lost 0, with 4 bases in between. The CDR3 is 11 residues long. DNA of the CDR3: TGTGCCAGCACCCGCTCCTACGAGCAGTACTTC. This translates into CASTRSYEQYF.

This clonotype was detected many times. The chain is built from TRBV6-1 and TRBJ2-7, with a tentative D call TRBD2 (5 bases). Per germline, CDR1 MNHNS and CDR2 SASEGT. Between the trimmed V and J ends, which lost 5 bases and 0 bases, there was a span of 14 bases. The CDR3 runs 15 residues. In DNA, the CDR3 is TGTGCCAGCAGTCTGACCAGAGGGAGCTCCTACGAGCAGTACTTC. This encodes CASSLTRGSSYEQYF.

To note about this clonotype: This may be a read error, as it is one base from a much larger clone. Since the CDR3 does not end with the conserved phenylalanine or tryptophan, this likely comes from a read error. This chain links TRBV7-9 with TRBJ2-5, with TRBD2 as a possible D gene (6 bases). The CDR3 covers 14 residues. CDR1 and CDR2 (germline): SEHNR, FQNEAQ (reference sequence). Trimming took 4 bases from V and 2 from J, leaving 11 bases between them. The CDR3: CASSSGTQQETQYS. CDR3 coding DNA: TGTGCCAGCAGCTCCGGGACTCAACAAGAGACCCAGTACTCC.

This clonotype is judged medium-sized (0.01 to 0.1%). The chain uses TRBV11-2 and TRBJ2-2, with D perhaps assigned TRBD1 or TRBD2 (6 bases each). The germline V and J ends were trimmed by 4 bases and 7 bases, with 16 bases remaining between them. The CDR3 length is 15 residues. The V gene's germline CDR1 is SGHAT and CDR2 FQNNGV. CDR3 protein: CASSSRGGMGGELFF. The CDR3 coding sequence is TGTGCCAGCAGCTCTAGAGGGGGGATGGGCGGGGAGCTGTTTTTT. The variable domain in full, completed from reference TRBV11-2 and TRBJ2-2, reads EAGVAQSPRYKIIEKRQSVAFWCNPISGHATLYWYQQILGQGPKLLIQFQNNGVVDDSQLPKDRFSAERLKGVDSTLKIQPAKLEDSAVYLCASSSRGGMGGELFFGEGSRLTVL.

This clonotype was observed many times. The CDR3 here is CASSHGTDTQYF. The CDR3, as DNA: TGCGCCAGCAGCCATGGGACGGATACGCAGTATTTT. The V and J genes are TRBV5-1 and TRBJ2-3; D may match TRBD1 or TRBD2 (5 bases each). CDR3 size: 12 residues. CDR1 is SGHRS and CDR2 is YFSETQ in the germline V gene. V lost 4 bases and J 6 bases, leaving 9 bases between the germline ends.

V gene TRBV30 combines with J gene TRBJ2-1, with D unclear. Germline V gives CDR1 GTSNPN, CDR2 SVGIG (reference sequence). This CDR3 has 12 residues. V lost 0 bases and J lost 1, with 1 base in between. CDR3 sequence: CAWSVSYNEQFF. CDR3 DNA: TGTGCCTGGAGTGTATCCTACAATGAGCAGTTCTTC.

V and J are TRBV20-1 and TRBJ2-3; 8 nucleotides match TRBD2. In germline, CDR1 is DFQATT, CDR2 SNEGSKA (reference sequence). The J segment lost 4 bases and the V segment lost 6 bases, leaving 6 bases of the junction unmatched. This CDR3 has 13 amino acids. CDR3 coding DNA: TGCAGTGCCCAGCGGGAGAGTGCAGATACGCAGTATTTT. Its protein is CSAQRESADTQYF.

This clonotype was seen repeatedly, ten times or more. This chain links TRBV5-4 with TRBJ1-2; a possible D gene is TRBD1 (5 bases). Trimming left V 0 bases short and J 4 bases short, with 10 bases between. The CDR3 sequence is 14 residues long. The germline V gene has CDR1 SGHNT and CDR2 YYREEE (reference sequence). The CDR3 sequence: CASSLARQIYGYTF. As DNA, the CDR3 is TGTGCCAGCAGCTTGGCGCGACAGATCTATGGCTACACCTTC.

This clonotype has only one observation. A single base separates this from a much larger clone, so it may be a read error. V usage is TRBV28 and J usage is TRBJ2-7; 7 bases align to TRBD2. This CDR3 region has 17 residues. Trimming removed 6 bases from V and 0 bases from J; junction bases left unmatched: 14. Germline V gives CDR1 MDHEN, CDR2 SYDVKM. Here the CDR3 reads CASSTERAGVLSYEQYF. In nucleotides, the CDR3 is TGTGCCAGCAGCACCGAGCGGGCGGGAGTCCTCTCCTACGAGCAGTACTTC. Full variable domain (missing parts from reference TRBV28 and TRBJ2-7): DVKVTQSSRYLVKRTGEKVFLECVQDMDHENMFWYRQDPGLGLRLIYFSYDVKMKEKGDIPEGYSVSREKKERFSLILESASTNQTSMYLCASSTERAGVLSYEQYFGPGTRLTVT.

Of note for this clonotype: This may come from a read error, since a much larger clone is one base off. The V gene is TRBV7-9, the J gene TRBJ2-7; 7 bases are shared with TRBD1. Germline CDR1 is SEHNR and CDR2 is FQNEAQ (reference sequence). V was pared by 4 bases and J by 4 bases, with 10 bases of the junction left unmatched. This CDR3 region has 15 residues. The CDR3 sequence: CASSSNRGTRYEQYF. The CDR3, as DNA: TGTGCCAGCAGCTCAAACAGGGGAACGCGGTACGAGCAGTACTTC.

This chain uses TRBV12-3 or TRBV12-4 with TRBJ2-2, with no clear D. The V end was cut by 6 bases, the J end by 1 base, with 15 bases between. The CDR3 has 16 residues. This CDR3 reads CASRSPTGGNTGELFF. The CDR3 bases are TGTGCCAGCAGGAGTCCAACTGGCGGGAACACCGGGGAGCTGTTTTTT.

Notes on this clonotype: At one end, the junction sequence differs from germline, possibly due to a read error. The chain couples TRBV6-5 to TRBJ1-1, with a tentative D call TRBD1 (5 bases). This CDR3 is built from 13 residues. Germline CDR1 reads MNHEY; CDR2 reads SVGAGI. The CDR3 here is CASSTDRVTEAFF. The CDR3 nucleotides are TGTGCCAGCAGTACCGACAGAGTCACTGAAGCTTTCTTC.

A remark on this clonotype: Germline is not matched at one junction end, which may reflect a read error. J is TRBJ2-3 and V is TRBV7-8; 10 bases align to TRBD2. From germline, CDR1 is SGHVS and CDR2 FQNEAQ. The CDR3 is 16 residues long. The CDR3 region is CAGSSRLAGHTDTQYF. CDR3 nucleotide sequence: TGTGCCGGCAGCTCAAGACTAGCGGGCCATACAGATACGCAGTATTTT.